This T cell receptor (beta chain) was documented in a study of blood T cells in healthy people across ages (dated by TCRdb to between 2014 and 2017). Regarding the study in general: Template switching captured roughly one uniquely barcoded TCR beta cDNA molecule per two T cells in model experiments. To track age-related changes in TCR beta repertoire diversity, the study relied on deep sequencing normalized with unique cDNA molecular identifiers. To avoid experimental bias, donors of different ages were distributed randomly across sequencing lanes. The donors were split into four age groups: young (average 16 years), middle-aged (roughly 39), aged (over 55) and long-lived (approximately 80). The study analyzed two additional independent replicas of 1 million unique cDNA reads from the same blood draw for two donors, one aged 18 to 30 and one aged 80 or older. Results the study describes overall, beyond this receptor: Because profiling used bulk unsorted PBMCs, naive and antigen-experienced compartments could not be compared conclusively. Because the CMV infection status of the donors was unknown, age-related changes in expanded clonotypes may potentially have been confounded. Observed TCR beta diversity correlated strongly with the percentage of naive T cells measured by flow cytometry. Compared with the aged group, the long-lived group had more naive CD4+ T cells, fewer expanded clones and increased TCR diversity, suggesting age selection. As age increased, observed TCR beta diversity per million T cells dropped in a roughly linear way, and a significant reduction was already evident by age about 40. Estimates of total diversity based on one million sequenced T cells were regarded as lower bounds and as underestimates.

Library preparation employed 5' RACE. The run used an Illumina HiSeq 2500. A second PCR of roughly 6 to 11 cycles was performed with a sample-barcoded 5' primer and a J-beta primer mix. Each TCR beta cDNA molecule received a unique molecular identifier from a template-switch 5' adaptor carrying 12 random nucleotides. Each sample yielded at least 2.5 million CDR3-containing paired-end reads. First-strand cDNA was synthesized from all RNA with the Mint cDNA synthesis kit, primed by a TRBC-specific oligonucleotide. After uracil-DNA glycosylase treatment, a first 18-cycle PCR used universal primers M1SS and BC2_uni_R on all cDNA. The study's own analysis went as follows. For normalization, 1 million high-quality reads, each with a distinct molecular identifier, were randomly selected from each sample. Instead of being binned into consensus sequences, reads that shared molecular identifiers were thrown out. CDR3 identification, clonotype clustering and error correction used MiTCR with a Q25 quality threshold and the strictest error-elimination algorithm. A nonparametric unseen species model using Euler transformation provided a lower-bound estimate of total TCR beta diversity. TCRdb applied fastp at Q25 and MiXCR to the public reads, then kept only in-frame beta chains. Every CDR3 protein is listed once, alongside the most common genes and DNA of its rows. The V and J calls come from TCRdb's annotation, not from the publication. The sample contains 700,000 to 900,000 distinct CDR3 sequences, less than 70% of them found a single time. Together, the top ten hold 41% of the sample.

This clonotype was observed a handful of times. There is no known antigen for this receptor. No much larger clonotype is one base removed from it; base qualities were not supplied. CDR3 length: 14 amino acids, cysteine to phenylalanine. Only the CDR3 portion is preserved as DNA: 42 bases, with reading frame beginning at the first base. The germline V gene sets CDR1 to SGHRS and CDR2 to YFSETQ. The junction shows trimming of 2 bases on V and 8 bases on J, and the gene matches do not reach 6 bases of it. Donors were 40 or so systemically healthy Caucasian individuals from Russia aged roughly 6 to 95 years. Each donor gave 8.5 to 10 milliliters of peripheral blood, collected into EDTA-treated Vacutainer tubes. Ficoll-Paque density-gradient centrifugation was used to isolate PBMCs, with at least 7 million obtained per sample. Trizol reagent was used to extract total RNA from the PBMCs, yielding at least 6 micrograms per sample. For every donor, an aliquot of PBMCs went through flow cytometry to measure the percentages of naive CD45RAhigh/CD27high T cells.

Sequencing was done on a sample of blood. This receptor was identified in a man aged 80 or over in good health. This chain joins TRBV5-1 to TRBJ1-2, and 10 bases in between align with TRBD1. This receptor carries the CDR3 CASSLRQGAQGYTF. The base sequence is TGCGCCAGCAGCTTACGACAGGGGGCTCAAGGCTACACCTTC.